The 6 T cell receptor beta chains listed next were all sequenced from one sample in a study of cytomegalovirus exposure and HLA in healthy donors. Both 60 Vbeta primers and 13 Jbeta primers went into the PCR. TCRdb keeps only in-frame clones here, not all; method: immunoSEQ multiplex PCR. This table lists 100,000 to 150,000 clones. What was sequenced was PBMCs. All receptors derive from a man in his late teens or twenties in good health and CMV-seronegative.

V and J are TRBV18 and TRBJ1-1; a possible D gene is TRBD1 (6 bases). Germline CDR1 reads KGHSH; CDR2 reads LQKENI. V was cut by 5 bases and J by 2 bases, with 18 bases left in between. CDR3 length equals 16 residues. CDR3 region: CASSTGKGGGNTEAFF. Here the CDR3 DNA reads TGTGCCAGCTCAACCGGGAAGGGGGGGGGAAACACTGAAGCTTTCTTT.

The gene calls are TRBV6-6 and TRBJ2-5; D remains unclear. The J call is in doubt because the DNA end fits TRBJ2-7 better. Germline CDR1 is MNHNY and CDR2 is SVGAGI (reference sequence). The CDR3 contains 12 residues. The CDR3 DNA reads TGTGCCAGCAGTTCCAATACTTACGAGCAGTACTTC. Its protein is CASSSNTYEQYF.

Points on this clone: One end of the junction fails to match germline, which may point to a read error. J is TRBJ1-1 and V is TRBV11-2; D uncertain. CDR3 length: 11 residues. The germline CDR1 and CDR2 sequences are SGHAT and FQNNGV. The CDR3 here is CASSFPSGLLF. CDR3 in DNA: TGTGCCAGCAGCTTTCCCAGTGGTCTTTTGTTT.

V usage is TRBV18 and J usage is TRBJ1-6, with 7 bases matching TRBD1. The CDR3 loop spans 16 amino acids. CDR1 and CDR2 from the germline V gene are KGHSH and LQKENI. The V segment lost 3 bases and the J segment 14 bases; nucleotides outside the gene matches: 16. Here the CDR3 reads CASSPVPGGSIVTLHF. The CDR3 coding sequence is TGTGCCAGCTCACCCGTTCCAGGGGGTAGCATCGTAACCCTCCACTTT. The complete variable domain, with remaining parts taken from reference TRBV18 and TRBJ1-6, reads NAGVMQNPRHLVRRRGQEARLRCSPMKGHSHVYWYRQLPEEGLKFMVYLQKENIIDESGMPKERFSAEFPKEGPSILRIQQVVRGDSAAYFCASSPVPGGSIVTLHFGNGTRLTVT.

This chain's CDR3 is CASSFGDREEAFF. The CDR3 DNA follows: TGTGCCAGCAGCTTCGGGGACAGGGAGGAAGCTTTCTTT. The chain carries TRBV27 and TRBJ1-1; 9 nucleotides align to TRBD1. The CDR3 contains 13 residues. Trimming cost V 6 bases and J 8 bases; bases outside gene matches: 7. CDR1 and CDR2 (germline): MNHEY, SMNVEV (reference sequence).

This chain uses TRBV30 with TRBJ2-5; 9 bases align to TRBD1. After removal of 5 bases from V and 5 bases from J, the junction contained 6 bases not matched to a gene. There are 13 residues in the CDR3. Germline CDR1 GTSNPN, CDR2 SVGIG (reference sequence). The CDR3 nucleotides read TGTGCCTGGGCAACAGGGGGCAGGGAGACCCAGTACTTC. Protein product: CAWATGGRETQYF.